The clone carrying this TCR beta chain has a single count. This specimen comes from a study of shared clonotypes between healthy human individuals. From germline, CDR1 is SNHLY and CDR2 FYNNEI. This CDR3 contains 14 residues. V was pared by 5 bases and J by 5 bases, with 12 bases between. Using immunoSEQ multiplex PCR, the repertoire was profiled, and TCRdb retains in-frame clones only, with some absent. The sample holds about 1.1 million clones; about 72% are singletons and the top ten take roughly 0.82%. Sequenced input: memory CD4+ T cells from PBMCs. Subset in this sample: CD45RA-negative fraction. V is TRBV2 and J is TRBJ2-2; D tentatively fits TRBD1 or TRBD2 (5 bases each). This TCR was sampled from a man aged 18 to 35 in good health. Some clones in this sample may be carry-over from other donors' samples. Written as DNA, the CDR3 is TGTGCCAGCAGTCGGGACCCATTAACCGGGGAGCTGTTTTTT. It encodes CASSRDPLTGELFF.